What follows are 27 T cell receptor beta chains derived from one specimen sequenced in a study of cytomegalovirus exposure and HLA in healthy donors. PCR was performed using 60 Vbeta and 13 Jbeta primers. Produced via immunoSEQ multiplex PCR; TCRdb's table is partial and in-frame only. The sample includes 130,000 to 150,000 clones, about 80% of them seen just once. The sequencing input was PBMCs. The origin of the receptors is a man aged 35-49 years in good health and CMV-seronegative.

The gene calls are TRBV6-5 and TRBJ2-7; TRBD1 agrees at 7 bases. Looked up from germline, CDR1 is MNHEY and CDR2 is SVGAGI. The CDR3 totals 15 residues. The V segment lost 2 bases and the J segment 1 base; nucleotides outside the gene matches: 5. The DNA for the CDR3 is TGTGCCAGCAGTTACGGGACAGACCCTTCCTACGAGCAGTACTTC. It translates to CASSYGTDPSYEQYF.

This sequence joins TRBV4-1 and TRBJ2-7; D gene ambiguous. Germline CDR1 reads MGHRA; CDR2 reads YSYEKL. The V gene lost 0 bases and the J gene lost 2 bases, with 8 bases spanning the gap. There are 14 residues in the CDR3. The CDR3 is CASSQDRSAYEQYF. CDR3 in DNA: TGCGCCAGCAGCCAAGATCGTTCAGCCTACGAGCAGTACTTC.

The CDR3 spells CASSEAGRGRQETQYF. In DNA form, the CDR3 reads TGTGCCAGCAGTGAAGCAGGCAGGGGGAGGCAAGAGACCCAGTACTTC. V usage is TRBV6-1 and J usage is TRBJ2-5; maybe TRBD1 (7 bases). The germline CDR1 and CDR2 sequences are MNHNS and SASEGT. There are 16 residues in the CDR3. The V end lost 0 bases, the J end lost 2 bases, and 13 bases lay between the germline ends.

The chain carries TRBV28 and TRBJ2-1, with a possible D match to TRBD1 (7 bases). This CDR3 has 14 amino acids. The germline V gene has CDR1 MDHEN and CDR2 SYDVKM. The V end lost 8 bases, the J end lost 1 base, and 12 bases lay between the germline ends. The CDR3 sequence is CASQGGPSYNEQFF. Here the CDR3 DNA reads TGTGCCAGCCAGGGGGGCCCTTCCTACAATGAGCAGTTCTTC.

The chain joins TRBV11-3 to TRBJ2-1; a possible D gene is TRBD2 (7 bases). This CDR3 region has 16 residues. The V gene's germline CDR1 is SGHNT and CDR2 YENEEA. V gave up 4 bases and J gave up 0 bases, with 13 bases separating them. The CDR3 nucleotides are TGTGCCAGCAGCTCGGGGGGCTCCAGCTCCTACAATGAGCAGTTCTTC. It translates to CASSSGGSSSYNEQFF.

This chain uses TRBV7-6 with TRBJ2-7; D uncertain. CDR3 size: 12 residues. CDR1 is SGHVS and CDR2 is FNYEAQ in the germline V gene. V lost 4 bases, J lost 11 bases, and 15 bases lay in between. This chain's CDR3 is CASSSAPDSKYF. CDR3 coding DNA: TGTGCCAGCAGCTCAGCCCCTGACTCGAAGTACTTC.

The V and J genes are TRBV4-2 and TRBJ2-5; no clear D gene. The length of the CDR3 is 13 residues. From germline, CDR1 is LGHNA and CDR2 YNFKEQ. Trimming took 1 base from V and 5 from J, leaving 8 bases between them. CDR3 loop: CASSQVQFETQYF. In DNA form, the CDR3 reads TGTGCCAGCAGCCAAGTCCAGTTTGAGACCCAGTACTTC.

For the CDR3, the DNA is TGTGCCAGCAGCCCGCGGCTATCCGGTCACCAAGAGACCCAGTACTTC. It yields the protein CASSPRLSGHQETQYF. The chain combines TRBV5-6 with TRBJ2-5; D is ambiguous. The CDR3 has 16 amino acids. Trimming pared 4 bases from V and 0 bases from J, leaving 16 bases between. In germline, CDR1 is SGHDT, CDR2 YYEEEE.

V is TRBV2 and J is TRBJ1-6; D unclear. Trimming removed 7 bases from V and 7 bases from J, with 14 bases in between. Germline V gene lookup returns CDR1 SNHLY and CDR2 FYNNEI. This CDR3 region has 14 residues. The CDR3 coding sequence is TGTGCCAGCATCTCGGCGGGGTGGAATTCACCCCTCCACTTT. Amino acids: CASISAGWNSPLHF.

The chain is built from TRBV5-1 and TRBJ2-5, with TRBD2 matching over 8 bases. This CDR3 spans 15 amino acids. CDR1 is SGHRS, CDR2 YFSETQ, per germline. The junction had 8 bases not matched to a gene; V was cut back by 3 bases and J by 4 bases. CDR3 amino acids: CASSSGGTSLETQYF. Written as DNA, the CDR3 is TGCGCCAGCAGCTCGGGAGGGACTAGTCTAGAGACCCAGTACTTC.

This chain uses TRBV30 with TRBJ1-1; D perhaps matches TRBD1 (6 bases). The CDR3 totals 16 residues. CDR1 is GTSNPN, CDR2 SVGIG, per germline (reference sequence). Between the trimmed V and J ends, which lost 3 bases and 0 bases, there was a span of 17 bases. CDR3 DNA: TGTGCCTGGAGGCCTTCGGACAGCCACATGAACACTGAAGCTTTCTTT. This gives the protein CAWRPSDSHMNTEAFF.

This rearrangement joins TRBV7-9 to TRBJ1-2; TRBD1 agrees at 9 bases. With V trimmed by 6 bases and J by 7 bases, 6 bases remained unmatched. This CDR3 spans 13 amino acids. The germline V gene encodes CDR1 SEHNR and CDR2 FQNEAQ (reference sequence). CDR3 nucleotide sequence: TGTGCCAGCAGGTTAACAGGGGGCAGTGGCTACACCTTC. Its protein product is CASRLTGGSGYTF.

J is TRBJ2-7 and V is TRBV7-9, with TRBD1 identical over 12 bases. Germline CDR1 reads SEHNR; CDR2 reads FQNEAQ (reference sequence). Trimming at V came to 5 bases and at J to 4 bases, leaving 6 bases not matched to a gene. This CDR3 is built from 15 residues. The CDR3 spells CASSDRDRGPYEQYF. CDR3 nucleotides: TGTGCCAGCAGCGACCGGGACAGGGGGCCTTACGAGCAGTACTTC.

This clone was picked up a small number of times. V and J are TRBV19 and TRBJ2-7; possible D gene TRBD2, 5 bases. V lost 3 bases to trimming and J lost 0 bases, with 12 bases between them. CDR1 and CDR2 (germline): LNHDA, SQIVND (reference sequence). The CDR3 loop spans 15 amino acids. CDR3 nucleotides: TGTGCCAGTAGTATTCTTATAGGGAGCTCCTACGAGCAGTACTTC. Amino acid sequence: CASSILIGSSYEQYF. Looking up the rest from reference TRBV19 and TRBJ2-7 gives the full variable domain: DGGITQSPKYLFRKEGQNVTLSCEQNLNHDAMYWYRQDPGQGLRLIYYSQIVNDFQKGDIAEGYSVSREKKESFPLTVTSAQKNPTAFYLCASSILIGSSYEQYFGPGTRLTVT.

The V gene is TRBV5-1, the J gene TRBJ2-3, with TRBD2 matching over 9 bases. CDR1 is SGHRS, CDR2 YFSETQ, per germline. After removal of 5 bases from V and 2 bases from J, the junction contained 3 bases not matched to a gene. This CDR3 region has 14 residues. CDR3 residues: CASRLAGLTDTQYF. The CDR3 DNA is TGCGCCAGCAGGCTAGCGGGGCTCACAGATACGCAGTATTTT.

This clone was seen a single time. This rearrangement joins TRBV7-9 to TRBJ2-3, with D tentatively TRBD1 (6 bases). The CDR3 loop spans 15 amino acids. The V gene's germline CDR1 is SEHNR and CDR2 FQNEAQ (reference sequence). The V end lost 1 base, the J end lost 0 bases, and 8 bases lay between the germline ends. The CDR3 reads CASSLGTGSTDTQYF. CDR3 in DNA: TGTGCCAGCAGCTTAGGAACAGGGAGCACAGATACGCAGTATTTT. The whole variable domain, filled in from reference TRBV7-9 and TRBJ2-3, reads DTGVSQNPRHKITKRGQNVTFRCDPISEHNRLYWYRQTLGQGPEFLTYFQNEAQLEKSRLLSDRFSAERPKGSFSTLEIQRTEQGDSAMYLCASSLGTGSTDTQYFGPGTRLTVL.

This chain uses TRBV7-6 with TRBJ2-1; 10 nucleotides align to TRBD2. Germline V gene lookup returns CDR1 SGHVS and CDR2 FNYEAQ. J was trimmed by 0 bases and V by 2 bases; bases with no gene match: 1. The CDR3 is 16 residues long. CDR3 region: CASSLTSGVSYNEQFF. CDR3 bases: TGTGCCAGCAGCTTAACTAGCGGGGTCTCCTACAATGAGCAGTTCTTC. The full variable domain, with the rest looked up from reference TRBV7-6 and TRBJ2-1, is GAGVSQSPRYKVTKRGQDVALRCDPISGHVSLYWYRQALGQGPEFLTYFNYEAQQDKSGLPNDRFSAERPEGSISTLTIQRTEQRDSAMYRCASSLTSGVSYNEQFFGPGTRLTVL.

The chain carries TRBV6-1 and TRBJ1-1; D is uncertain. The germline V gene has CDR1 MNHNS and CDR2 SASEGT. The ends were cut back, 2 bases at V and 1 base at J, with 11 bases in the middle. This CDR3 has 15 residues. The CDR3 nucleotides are TGTGCCAGCAGTGAAAATGGAGTGAAGAACACTGAAGCTTTCTTT. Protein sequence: CASSENGVKNTEAFF.

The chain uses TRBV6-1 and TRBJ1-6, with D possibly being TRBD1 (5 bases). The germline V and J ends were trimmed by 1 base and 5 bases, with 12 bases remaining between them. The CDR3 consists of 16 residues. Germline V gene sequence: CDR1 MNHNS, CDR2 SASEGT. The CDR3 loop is CASSEGWGPNNSPLHF. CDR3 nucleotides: TGTGCCAGCAGTGAAGGGTGGGGCCCCAATAATTCACCCCTCCACTTT.

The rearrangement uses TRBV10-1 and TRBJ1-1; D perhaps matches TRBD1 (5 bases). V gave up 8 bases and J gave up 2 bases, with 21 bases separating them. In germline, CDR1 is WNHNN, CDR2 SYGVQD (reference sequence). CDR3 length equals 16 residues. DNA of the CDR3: TGCGCCAGCGGGGCTGGGGGAGCGGGTTCTAACACTGAAGCTTTCTTT. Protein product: CASGAGGAGSNTEAFF.

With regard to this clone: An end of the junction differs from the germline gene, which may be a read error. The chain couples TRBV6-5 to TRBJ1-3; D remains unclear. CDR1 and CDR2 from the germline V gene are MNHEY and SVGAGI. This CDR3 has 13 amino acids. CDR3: CASSYITGSTIYF. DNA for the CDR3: TGTGCCAGCAGTTATATTACGGGAAGCACCATATATTTT.

CDR3 residues: CATLRWTGELFF. The CDR3 region has the DNA TGTGCCACCCTCAGGTGGACCGGGGAGCTGTTTTTT. The chain combines TRBV6-6 with TRBJ2-2; no clear D. Germline lookup yields CDR1 MNHNY and CDR2 SVGAGI (reference sequence). V gave up 10 bases and J gave up 5 bases, with 11 bases separating them. This CDR3 is built from 12 residues.

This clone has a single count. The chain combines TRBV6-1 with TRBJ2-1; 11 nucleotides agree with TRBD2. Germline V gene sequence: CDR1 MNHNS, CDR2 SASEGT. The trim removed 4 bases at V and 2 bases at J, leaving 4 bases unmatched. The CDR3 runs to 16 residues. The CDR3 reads CASSGRLAGTYNEQFF. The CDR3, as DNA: TGTGCCAGCAGTGGCCGACTAGCGGGGACCTACAATGAGCAGTTCTTC.

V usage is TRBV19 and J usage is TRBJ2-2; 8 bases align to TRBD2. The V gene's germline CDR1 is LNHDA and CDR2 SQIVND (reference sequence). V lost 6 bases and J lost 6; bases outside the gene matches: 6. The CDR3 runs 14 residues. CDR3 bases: TGTGCCAGTAGCGGGGGGGGCTGGGCCGGGGAGCTGTTTTTT. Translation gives CASSGGGWAGELFF.

The CDR3: CASSALLATDTQYF. The CDR3 DNA follows: TGTGCCAGCTCGGCTCTCCTAGCGACAGATACGCAGTATTTT. V and J are TRBV13 and TRBJ2-3; possibly TRBD2 for D (6 bases). CDR3 length equals 14 residues. V lost 8 bases to trimming and J lost 3 bases, with 15 bases between them. The V gene's germline CDR1 is PRHDT and CDR2 FYEKMQ (reference sequence).

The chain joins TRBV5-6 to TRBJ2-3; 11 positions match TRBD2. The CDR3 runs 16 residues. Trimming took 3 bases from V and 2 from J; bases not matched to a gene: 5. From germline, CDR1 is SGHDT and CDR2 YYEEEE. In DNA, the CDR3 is TGTGCCAGCAGCTCGGCGGGACTAGCGGACACAGATACGCAGTATTTT. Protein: CASSSAGLADTDTQYF.

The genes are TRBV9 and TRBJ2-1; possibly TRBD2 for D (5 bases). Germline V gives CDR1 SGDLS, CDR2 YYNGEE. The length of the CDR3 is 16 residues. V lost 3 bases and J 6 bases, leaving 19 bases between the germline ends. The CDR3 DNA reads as TGTGCCAGCAGCGGACTGGAGTCTAGCTTGGGCAATGAGCAGTTCTTC. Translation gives CASSGLESSLGNEQFF.